The T cell receptor (beta chain) under discussion was sequenced for a study of shared clonotypes between healthy human individuals. Across the study: Donors had three CD4 naive, three CD4 memory, two CD8 naive and one CD8 memory plate apiece. Points from the study as a whole: When compared with the clonotypes that were shared by all four sorted-subset donors, the non-shared clonotypes turned out to have lower generation probabilities.

Concerning this clone itself: The target antigen is unknown.

The naive CD8 fraction comprised CD45RO-negative cells positively selected for CCR7 and excluded terminally differentiated effector memory CD45RA+ cells. Germline lookup yields CDR1 SEHNR and CDR2 FQNEAQ (reference sequence). This CDR3 has 15 residues. V dropped 5 bases and J dropped 0 bases, with 8 bases sitting between them. Clones were sequenced by immunoSEQ multiplex PCR, and TCRdb holds only the in-frame ones, with some missing. The sample shows some 800,000 clones, 90% to 95% of them seen only once. What was sequenced was naive CD8+ T cells sorted from blood. This sequence originates from a man younger than 45 in good health. This rearrangement joins TRBV7-9 to TRBJ2-6; D ambiguous. The CDR3 reads CASSRRRSGANVLTF. DNA for the CDR3: TGTGCCAGCAGCCGCCGCCGCTCTGGGGCCAACGTCCTGACTTTC.